This entry is about one T cell receptor beta chain. Its specificity is unknown. These data come from a study of cytotoxic CD8 clonotypes in ibrutinib-treated CLL. A 1 in 200,000 to 1 in 1 million T cell depth was the sequencing target. Sequencing was performed with immunoSEQ multiplex PCR; in TCRdb, only in-frame clones are kept and a portion is missing. The table includes 14,000 or so clones, around 60% detected once. Study conclusions and caveats: Clonality increased at ibrutinib response, then returned toward baseline at progression. While tracking circulating CD8+ T-cell counts, baseline clonality exceeded that of age-matched healthy donors.

The receptor's source is a human donor with chronic lymphocytic leukemia. Sequenced material: PBMCs, taken before ibrutinib treatment.

The CDR3: CASSLDPGGEQFF. CDR3 sequence (DNA): TGTGCCAGCAGCTTAGATCCGGGGGGGGAGCAGTTCTTC. This chain links TRBV11-3 with TRBJ2-1; 8 bases are shared with TRBD2. Germline V gene data show CDR1 as SGHNT and CDR2 as YENEEA. V shed 0 bases, J shed 10 bases, and the junction held 2 bases outside the gene matches. The CDR3 spans 13 residues.